This TCR beta chain was found in a study of shared clonotypes between healthy human individuals. Findings and limits, study-wide: The study found about 5% of naive CD4 clonotypes shared across several donors.

The CDR3 has 16 residues. Trimming took off 0 bases at V and 3 bases at J, with 14 bases between the two ends. Germline V gene sequence: CDR1 MNHNS, CDR2 SASEGT. Using approximately 200 ng DNA, 30,000 or so T cell genomes, the sorted-subset replicate PCRs were run. Sequencing was performed with immunoSEQ multiplex PCR; in TCRdb, only in-frame clones are kept and a portion is missing. The table has more than 550,000 clones, about 91% seen once. For this clone: The antigen remains unidentified.

Selected positively for CCR7 and CD45RO-negative, naive CD8 cells excluded terminally differentiated effector memory CD45RA+ cells. The chain recombines TRBV6-1 with TRBJ1-1; D is possibly TRBD1 (5 bases). This TCR derives from a young man in good health. The sample comprised naive CD8+ T cells sorted from blood. The CDR3 here is CASSEAASGAYTEAFF. The CDR3 DNA is TGTGCCAGCAGTGAAGCGGCTTCTGGGGCATACACTGAAGCTTTCTTT.